A single T cell receptor (beta chain) is shown here with its context. The antigen remains undetermined. Second-dose timings of about 4 or about 12 weeks were pooled. These data come from a study of T cell responses to AZD1222 COVID-19 vaccine. Measured with immunoSEQ multiplex PCR; TCRdb has only the in-frame clones, and not every one. Of around 110,000 clones in the sample, about 85% were seen once. General study findings and limits: The breadth and depth of Spike-specific TCRs increased once two AZD1222 doses had been given. The sample set comprised mostly white British donors with more females, and clonal diversity was possibly underestimated.

This CDR3 is built from 12 residues. Germline lookup yields CDR1 LNHDA and CDR2 SQIVND (reference sequence). Trimming pared 4 bases from V and 8 bases from J, leaving 9 bases between. The source was peripheral blood, collected 28 days after the second AZD1222 dose. The TCR originated in an adult who received the AZD1222 COVID-19 vaccine. The chain links TRBV19 to TRBJ2-4; D is unclear. CDR3 bases: TGTGCCAGTAGTAGGGCGGCGGACATTCAGTACTTC. It yields the protein CASSRAADIQYF.